The clone carrying this T cell receptor (beta chain) was detected a few times. Antigen: not known. The data derive from a study of T cell responses to AZD1222 COVID-19 vaccine. Whole-study findings and limits: Nearly half of spike-specific TCRs reportedly go after variant regions that carry no mutations. Clonal diversity was possibly underestimated; the donors were predominantly white British and more often female.

CDR1 and CDR2 from the germline V gene are SGDLS and YYNGEE. The CDR3 runs 14 residues. Trimming pared 1 base from V and 2 bases from J, leaving 9 bases between. Clones were sequenced by immunoSEQ multiplex PCR, and TCRdb holds only the in-frame ones, with some missing. The sample lists 90,000 to 150,000 clones, roughly 89% seen once, with 6% to 8% in the top ten. The TCR was taken from an adult who received the AZD1222 COVID-19 vaccine. The genes are TRBV9 and TRBJ2-5, with a weak D call TRBD2 (6 bases). Specimen: peripheral blood, collected 28 days after the second AZD1222 dose. CDR3 in amino acids: CASSVQGGQETQYF. CDR3 sequence (DNA): TGTGCCAGCAGCGTACAAGGAGGGCAAGAGACCCAGTACTTC. Together with reference TRBV9 and TRBJ2-5, the CDR3 gives the full variable domain: DSGVTQTPKHLITATGQRVTLRCSPRSGDLSVYWYQQSLDQGLQFLIQYYNGEERAKGNILERFSAQQFPDLHSELNLSSLELGDSALYFCASSVQGGQETQYFGPGTRLLVL.